This TCR beta chain was documented in a study of OX40 agonist ivuxolimab in advanced cancers. The wider study: People who had prior anti-PD-1, anti-PD-L1 or anti-CTLA-4 therapy could take part, and roughly 44% had some.

Assay used: immunoSEQ multiplex PCR; TCRdb lists only in-frame clones, some missing. Of about 110,000 clones listed, 80% to 95% are singletons. The CDR3 consists of 14 residues. Germline V gene sequence: CDR1 SGHRS, CDR2 YFSETQ. It was autoimmune disease history or systemic immunosuppression that excluded patients. Baseline was the first blood sampling point, followed by cycle 4 day 1 and cycle 7 day 1. This receptor was obtained from an adult with an advanced solid tumor such as melanoma, head and neck, liver or kidney cancer. This chain links TRBV5-1 with TRBJ2-5; 8 bases match TRBD1. TRBJ2-7 explains the end of the DNA better; the J call may be wrong. Sequenced material: CD4+ or CD8+ T cells sorted from blood, taken in a trial of the OX40 agonist ivuxolimab. Here the CDR3 DNA reads TGCGCCAGCAGCCCGCCGGGACAGGCCTACGAGCAGTACTTC. Translation: CASSPPGQAYEQYF.